Listed below are T cell receptor beta chains from one sample, sequenced in a study of blood T cell repertoires in COVID-19. The protocol was immunoSEQ multiplex PCR, while the TCRdb copy is restricted to in-frame clones and leaves out a portion. The sample carries hundreds of thousands of clones, over 80% recorded once. Sequenced input: PBMCs or T cells enriched from blood (not recorded which). The receptors shown here come from a young woman who had recovered from COVID-19. CDR3s include the opening cysteine and the closing phenylalanine or tryptophan. Part of the rows lack a size; the others show once, few, many or a class for expanded clones.

v_gene	j_gene	abundance	CDR3aa
TRBV7-2	TRBJ2-7	.	CASSLLASSYEQYF
TRBV5-6	TRBJ1-2	.	CASRPDRGLGYTF
TRBV25-1	TRBJ1-6	.	CASRTPGLENSPLHF
TRBV3-1/TRBV3-2	TRBJ1-2	.	CASSQAPGDGYTF
TRBV6-2/TRBV6-3	TRBJ1-1	few	CASSYSGANTEAFF
TRBV7-6	TRBJ2-5	.	CASSTTRGETQYF
TRBV19	TRBJ1-2	once	CASSIGGVGYTF
TRBV5-1	TRBJ2-5	.	CASSGGTGGEETQYF
TRBV24-1	TRBJ1-5	.	CATSDRSNQPQHF
TRBV9	TRBJ2-1	once	CASSPRLIGLEGEQFF